The 7 T cell receptor beta chains below were found in one sample sequenced in a study of blood T cell repertoires in COVID-19. The protocol was immunoSEQ multiplex PCR, while the TCRdb copy is restricted to in-frame clones and leaves out a portion. Of about 260,000 clones in the sample, roughly 88% were seen once. The sample was PBMCs or T cells enriched from blood (not recorded which). The source of these receptors is a woman between 45 and 65 years old who had recovered from COVID-19.

This clone has just a few counts. This sequence joins TRBV27 and TRBJ2-1; tentatively, D is TRBD2 (5 bases). With 3 bases removed from V and 4 bases from J, the gap between germline ends came to 16 bases. The CDR3 spans 16 residues. Germline-derived CDR1 and CDR2 are MNHEY and SMNVEV (reference sequence). CDR3 loop: CASSFLTTSLYNEQFF. DNA of the CDR3: TGTGCCAGCAGTTTCCTGACTACCAGCCTTTACAATGAGCAGTTCTTC.

This chain joins TRBV3-1 (or the pseudogene TRBV3-2) and TRBJ1-2; 7 positions match TRBD1. The CDR3 contains 13 residues. V lost 0 bases and J lost 13; bases outside the gene matches: 8. Per the germline V gene, CDR1 is LGHDT and CDR2 is YNNKEL (reference sequence). The CDR3 protein is CASSQDRRTGLTF. In DNA form, the CDR3 reads TGTGCCAGCAGCCAAGATCGGAGGACAGGCCTCACCTTC.

This chain joins TRBV9 and TRBJ2-7, with 7 bases that match TRBD1. Germline V gene data show CDR1 as SGDLS and CDR2 as YYNGEE. The CDR3 is 14 amino acids. Unmatched junction bases numbered 4, after V lost 4 bases and J lost 0 bases. Here the CDR3 DNA reads TGTGCCAGCAGCTCGGGACAGAGCTCCTACGAGCAGTACTTC. Translated, it gives CASSSGQSSYEQYF.

The V and J genes are TRBV19 and TRBJ1-5; D remains unclear. CDR3 length: 14 amino acids. V was pared by 1 base and J by 6 bases, with 10 bases between. Per germline, CDR1 LNHDA and CDR2 SQIVND (reference sequence). The CDR3 loop reads CASSIGAFSQPQHF. CDR3 DNA: TGTGCCAGTAGTATAGGGGCATTCTCTCAGCCCCAGCATTTT.

The rearrangement uses TRBV7-6 and TRBJ2-1; TRBD2 matches 14 bases. Trimming at V came to 5 bases and at J to 9 bases, leaving 9 bases not matched to a gene. CDR1 and CDR2 (germline): SGHVS, FNYEAQ. The CDR3 totals 16 residues. CDR3 nucleotides: TGTGCCAGCAGCCTTGAGACTAGCGGGGGGGCCGGTGAGCAGTTCTTC. Residues: CASSLETSGGAGEQFF.

The chain joins TRBV9 to TRBJ2-7, with D perhaps matching TRBD2 (5 bases). The V end was cut by 0 bases, the J end by 5 bases, with 9 bases between. Germline V gene lookup returns CDR1 SGDLS and CDR2 YYNGEE. CDR3 size: 13 residues. The CDR3 spells CASSVATRDEQYF. As DNA, the CDR3 is TGTGCCAGCAGCGTAGCTACTAGGGACGAGCAGTACTTC.

This chain links TRBV7-6 with TRBJ2-3; 8 bases map to TRBD1. Germline CDR1 and CDR2: SGHVS and FNYEAQ. V was pared by 5 bases and J by 2 bases, with 6 bases of the junction left unmatched. The CDR3 loop spans 15 amino acids. This chain's CDR3 is CASSLDRGSTDTQYF. Written as DNA, the CDR3 is TGTGCCAGCAGCCTCGACAGGGGATCCACAGATACGCAGTATTTT.